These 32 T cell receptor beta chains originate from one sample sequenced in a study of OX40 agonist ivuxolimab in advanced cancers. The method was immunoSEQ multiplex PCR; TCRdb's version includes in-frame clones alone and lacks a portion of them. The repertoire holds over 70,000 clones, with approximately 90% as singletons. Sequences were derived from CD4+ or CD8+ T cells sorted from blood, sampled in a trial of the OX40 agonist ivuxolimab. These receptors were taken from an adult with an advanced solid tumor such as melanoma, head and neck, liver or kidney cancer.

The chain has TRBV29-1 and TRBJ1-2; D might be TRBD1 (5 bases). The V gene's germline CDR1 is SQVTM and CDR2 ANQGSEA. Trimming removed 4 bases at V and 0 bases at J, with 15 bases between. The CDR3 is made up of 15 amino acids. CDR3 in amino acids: CSVVVEGLPNYGYTF. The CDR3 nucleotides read TGCAGCGTTGTTGTAGAGGGACTTCCTAACTATGGCTACACCTTC.

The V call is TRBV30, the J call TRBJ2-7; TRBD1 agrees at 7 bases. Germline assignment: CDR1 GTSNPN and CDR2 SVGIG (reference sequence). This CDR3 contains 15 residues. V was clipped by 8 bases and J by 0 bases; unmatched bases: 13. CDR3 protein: CAAGARDSFSYEQYF. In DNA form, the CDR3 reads TGTGCCGCAGGAGCCCGGGACAGCTTCTCCTACGAGCAGTACTTC.

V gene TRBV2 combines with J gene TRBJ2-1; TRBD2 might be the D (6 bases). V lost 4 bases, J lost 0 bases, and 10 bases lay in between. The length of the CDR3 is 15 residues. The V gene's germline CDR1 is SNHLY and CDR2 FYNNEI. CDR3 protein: CASSGSEGSYNEQFF. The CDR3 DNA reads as TGTGCCAGCAGTGGATCGGAGGGCTCCTACAATGAGCAGTTCTTC.

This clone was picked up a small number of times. The CDR3 nucleotides read TGTGCCAGCAGTGAATTTGTGGCAGGATCCAATGAGCAGTTCTTC. Encoded protein: CASSEFVAGSNEQFF. The J gene is TRBJ2-1, the V gene TRBV25-1; no definite D call. Per germline, CDR1 MGHDK and CDR2 SYGVNS. The CDR3 runs to 15 residues. V lost 1 base and J lost 6, with 13 bases in between.

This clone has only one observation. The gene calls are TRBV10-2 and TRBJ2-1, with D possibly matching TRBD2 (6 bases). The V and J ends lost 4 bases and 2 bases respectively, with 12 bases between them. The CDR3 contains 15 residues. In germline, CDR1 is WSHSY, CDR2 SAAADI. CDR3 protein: CASSVGSGTYNEQFF. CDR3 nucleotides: TGCGCCAGCAGTGTAGGTAGCGGTACCTACAATGAGCAGTTCTTC.

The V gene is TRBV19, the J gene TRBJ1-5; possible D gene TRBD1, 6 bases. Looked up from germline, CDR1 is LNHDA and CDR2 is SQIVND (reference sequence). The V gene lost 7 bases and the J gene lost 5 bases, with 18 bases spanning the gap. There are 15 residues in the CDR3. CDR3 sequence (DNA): TGTGCCAGTAAGGAGATCAGGGGTCAGGATCAGCCCCAGCATTTT. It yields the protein CASKEIRGQDQPQHF.

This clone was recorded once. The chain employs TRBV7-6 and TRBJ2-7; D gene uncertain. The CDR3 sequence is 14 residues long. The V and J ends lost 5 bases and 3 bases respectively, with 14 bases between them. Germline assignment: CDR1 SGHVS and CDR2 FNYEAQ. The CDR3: CASSDPLVSYEQYF. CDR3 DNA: TGTGCCAGCAGCGACCCCCTAGTAAGCTACGAGCAGTACTTC.

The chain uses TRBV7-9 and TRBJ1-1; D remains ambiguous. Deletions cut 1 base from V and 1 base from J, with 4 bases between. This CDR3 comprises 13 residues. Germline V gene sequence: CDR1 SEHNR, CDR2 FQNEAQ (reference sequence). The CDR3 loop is CASSLGWNTEAFF. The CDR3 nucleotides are TGTGCCAGCAGCTTAGGATGGAACACTGAAGCTTTCTTT. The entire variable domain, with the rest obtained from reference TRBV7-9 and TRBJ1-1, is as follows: DTGVSQNPRHKITKRGQNVTFRCDPISEHNRLYWYRQTLGQGPEFLTYFQNEAQLEKSRLLSDRFSAERPKGSFSTLEIQRTEQGDSAMYLCASSLGWNTEAFFGQGTRLTVV.

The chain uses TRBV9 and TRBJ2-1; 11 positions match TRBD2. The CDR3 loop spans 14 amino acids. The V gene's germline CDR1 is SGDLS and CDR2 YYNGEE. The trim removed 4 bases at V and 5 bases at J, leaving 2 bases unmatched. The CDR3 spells CASSTGLADNEQFF. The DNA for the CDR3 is TGTGCCAGCAGCACGGGACTAGCGGACAATGAGCAGTTCTTC.

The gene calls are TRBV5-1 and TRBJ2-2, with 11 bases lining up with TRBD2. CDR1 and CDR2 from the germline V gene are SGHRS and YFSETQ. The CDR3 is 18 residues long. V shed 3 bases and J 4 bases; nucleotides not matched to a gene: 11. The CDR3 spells CASSSTGTSGKATGELFF. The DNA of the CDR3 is TGCGCCAGCAGCTCGACCGGGACTAGCGGAAAAGCCACCGGGGAGCTGTTTTTT. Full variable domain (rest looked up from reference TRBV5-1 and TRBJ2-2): KAGVTQTPRYLIKTRGQQVTLSCSPISGHRSVSWYQQTPGQGLQFLFEYFSETQRNKGNFPGRFSGRQFSNSRSEMNVSTLELGDSALYLCASSSTGTSGKATGELFFGEGSRLTVL.

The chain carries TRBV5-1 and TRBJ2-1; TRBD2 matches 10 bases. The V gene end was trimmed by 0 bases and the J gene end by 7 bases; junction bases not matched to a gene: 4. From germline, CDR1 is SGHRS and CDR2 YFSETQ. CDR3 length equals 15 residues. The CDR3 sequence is CASSLGLAGVNEQFF. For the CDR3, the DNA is TGCGCCAGCAGCTTGGGGCTAGCGGGAGTGAATGAGCAGTTCTTC.

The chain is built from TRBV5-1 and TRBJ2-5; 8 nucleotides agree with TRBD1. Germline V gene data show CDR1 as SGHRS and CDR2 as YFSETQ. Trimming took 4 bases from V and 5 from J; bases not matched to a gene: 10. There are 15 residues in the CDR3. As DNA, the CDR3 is TGCGCCAGCAGCCCCGCCGGACAGGGATGGGAGACCCAGTACTTC. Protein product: CASSPAGQGWETQYF. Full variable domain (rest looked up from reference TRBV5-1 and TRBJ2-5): KAGVTQTPRYLIKTRGQQVTLSCSPISGHRSVSWYQQTPGQGLQFLFEYFSETQRNKGNFPGRFSGRQFSNSRSEMNVSTLELGDSALYLCASSPAGQGWETQYFGPGTRLLVL.

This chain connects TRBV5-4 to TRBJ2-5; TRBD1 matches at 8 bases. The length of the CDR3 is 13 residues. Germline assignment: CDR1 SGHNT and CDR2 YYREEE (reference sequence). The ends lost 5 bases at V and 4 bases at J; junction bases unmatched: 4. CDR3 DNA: TGTGCCAGCAGGCAGGGGGCTAGAGAGACCCAGTACTTC. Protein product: CASRQGARETQYF.

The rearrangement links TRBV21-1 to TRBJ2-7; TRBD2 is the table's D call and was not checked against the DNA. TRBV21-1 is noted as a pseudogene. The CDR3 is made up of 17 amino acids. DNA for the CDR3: TGTGCCAGCAGCAAAGCGACAAGCGGGAGGGACGCCTACGAGCAGTACTTC. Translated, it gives CASSKATSGRDAYEQYF.

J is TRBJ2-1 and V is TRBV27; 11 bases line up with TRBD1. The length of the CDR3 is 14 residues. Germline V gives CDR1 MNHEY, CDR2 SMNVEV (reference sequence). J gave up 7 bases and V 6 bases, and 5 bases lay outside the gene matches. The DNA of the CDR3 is TGTGCCAGCAGGGGGACAGGGGGGGTTAATGAGCAGTTCTTC. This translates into CASRGTGGVNEQFF.

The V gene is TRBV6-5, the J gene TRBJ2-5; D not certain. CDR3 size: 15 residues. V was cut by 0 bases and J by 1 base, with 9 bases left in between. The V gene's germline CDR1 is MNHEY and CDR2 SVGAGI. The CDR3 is CASSYSRQPQETQYF. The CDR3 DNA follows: TGTGCCAGCAGTTACTCGAGGCAGCCCCAAGAGACCCAGTACTTC.

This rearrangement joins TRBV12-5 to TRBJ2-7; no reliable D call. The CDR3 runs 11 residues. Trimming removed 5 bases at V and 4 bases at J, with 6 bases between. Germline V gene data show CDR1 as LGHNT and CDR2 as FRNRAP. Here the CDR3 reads CASGNIYEQYF. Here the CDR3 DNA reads TGTGCTAGTGGTAATATATACGAGCAGTACTTC. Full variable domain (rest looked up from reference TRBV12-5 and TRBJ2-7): DARVTQTPRHKVTEMGQEVTMRCQPILGHNTVFWYRQTMMQGLELLAYFRNRAPLDDSGMPKDRFSAEMPDATLATLKIQPSEPRDSAVYFCASGNIYEQYFGPGTRLTVT.

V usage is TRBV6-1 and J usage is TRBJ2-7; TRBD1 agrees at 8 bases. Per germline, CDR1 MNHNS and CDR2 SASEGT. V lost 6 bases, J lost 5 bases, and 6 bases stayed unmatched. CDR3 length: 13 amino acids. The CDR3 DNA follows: TGTGCCAGCAGAGCGGACAGGGACCACGAGCAGTACTTC. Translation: CASRADRDHEQYF.

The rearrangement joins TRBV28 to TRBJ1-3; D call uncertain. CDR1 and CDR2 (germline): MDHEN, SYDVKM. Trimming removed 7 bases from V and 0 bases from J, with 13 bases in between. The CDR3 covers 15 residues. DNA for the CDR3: TGTGCCAGCACAAAAGGGAGGATCTCTGGAAACACCATATATTTT. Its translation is CASTKGRISGNTIYF.

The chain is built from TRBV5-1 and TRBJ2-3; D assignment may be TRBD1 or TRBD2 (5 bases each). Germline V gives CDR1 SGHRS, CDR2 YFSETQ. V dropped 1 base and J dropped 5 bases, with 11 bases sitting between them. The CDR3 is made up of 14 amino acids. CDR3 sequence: CASSLYNGGDTQYF. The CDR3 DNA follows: TGCGCCAGCAGCTTGTACAATGGGGGAGATACGCAGTATTTT.

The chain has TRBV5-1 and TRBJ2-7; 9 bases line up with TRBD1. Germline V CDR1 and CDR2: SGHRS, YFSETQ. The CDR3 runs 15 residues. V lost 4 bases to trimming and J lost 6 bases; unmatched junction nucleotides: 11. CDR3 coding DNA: TGCGCCAGCAGCGCTACCGGGACAGGGCTGGGCGAGCAGTACTTC. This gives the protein CASSATGTGLGEQYF.

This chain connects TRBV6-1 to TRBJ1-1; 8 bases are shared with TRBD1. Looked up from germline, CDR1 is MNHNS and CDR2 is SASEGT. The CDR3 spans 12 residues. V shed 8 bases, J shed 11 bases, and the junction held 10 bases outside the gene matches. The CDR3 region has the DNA TGTGCCAGCCGCCCAGAGACAGGGGTCGCTTTCTTT. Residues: CASRPETGVAFF.

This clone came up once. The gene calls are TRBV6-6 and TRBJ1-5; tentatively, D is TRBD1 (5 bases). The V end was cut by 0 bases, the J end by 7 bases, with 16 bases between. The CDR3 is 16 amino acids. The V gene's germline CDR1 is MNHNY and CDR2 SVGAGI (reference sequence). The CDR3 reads CASSYSLGGVGQPQHF. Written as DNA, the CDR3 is TGTGCCAGCAGTTACTCCCTCGGGGGGGTTGGGCAGCCCCAGCATTTT.

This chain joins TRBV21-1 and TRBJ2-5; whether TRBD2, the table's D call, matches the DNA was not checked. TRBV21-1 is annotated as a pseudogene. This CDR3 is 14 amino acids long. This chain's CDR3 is CASSLLAGEETQYF. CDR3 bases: TGTGCCAGCTCCCTCTTAGCGGGGGAAGAGACCCAGTACTTC.

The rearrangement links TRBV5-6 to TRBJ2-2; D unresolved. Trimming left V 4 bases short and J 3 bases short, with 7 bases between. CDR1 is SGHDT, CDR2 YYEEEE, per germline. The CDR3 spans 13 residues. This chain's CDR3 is CASSVLDTGELFF. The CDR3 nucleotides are TGTGCCAGCAGCGTCCTGGACACCGGGGAGCTGTTTTTT.

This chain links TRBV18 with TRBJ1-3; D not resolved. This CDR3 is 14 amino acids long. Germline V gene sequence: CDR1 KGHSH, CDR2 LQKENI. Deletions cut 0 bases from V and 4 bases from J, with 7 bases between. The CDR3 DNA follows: TGTGCCAGCTCACCACCGCCGGCCGGAAACACCATATATTTT. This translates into CASSPPPAGNTIYF.

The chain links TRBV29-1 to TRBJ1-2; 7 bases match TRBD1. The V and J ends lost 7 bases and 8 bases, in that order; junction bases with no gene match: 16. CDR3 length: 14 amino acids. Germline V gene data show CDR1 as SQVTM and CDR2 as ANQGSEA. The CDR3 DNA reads TGCAGCGGAGGTTGGACAGGCATAAAGGAGGGCTACACCTTC. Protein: CSGGWTGIKEGYTF.

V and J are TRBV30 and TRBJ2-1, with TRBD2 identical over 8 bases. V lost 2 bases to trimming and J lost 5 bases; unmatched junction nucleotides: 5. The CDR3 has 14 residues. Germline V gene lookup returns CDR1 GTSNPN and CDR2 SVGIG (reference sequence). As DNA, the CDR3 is TGTGCCTGGAGTCCGACTAGCGTCAACAATGAGCAGTTCTTC. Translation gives CAWSPTSVNNEQFF.

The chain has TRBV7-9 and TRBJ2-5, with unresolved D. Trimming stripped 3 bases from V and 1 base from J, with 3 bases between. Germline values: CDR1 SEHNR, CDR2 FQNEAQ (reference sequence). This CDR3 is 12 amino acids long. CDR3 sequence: CASSLGQETQYF. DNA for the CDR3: TGTGCCAGCAGCTTGGGCCAAGAGACCCAGTACTTC.

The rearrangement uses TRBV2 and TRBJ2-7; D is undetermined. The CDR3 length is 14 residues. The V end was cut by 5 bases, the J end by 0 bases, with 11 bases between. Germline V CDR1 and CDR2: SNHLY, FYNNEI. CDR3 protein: CASSFEGASYEQYF. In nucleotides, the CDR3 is TGTGCCAGCAGTTTTGAAGGAGCCTCCTACGAGCAGTACTTC.

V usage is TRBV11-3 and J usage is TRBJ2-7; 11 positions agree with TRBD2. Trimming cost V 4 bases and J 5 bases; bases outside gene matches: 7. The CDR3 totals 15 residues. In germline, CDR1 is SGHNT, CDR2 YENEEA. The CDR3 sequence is CASSSIAGGRHEQYF. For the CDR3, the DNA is TGTGCCAGCAGCTCCATAGCGGGAGGGCGGCACGAGCAGTACTTC.

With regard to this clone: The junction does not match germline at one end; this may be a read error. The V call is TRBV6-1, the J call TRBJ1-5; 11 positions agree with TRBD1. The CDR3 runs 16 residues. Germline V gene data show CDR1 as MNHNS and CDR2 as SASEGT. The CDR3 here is CASREGGQGVRQPQHF. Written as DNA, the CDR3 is TGTGCCAGCAGGGAAGGGGGACAGGGGGTCAGGCAGCCCCAGCATTTT.